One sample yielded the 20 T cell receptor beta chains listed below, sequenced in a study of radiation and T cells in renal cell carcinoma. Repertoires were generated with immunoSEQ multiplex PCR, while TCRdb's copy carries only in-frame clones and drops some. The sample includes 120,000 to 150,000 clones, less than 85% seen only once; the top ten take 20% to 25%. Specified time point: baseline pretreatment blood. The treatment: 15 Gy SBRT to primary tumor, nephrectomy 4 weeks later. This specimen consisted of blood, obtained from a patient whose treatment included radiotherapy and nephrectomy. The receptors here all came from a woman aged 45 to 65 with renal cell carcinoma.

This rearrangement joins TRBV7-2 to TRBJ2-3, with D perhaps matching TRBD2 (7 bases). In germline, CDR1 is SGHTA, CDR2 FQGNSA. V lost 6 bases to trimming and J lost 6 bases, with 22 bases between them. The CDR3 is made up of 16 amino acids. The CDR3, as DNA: TGTGCCAGCAGTCCTGGGCGGGGGCGAGCCTTTGATACGCAGTATTTT. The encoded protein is CASSPGRGRAFDTQYF.

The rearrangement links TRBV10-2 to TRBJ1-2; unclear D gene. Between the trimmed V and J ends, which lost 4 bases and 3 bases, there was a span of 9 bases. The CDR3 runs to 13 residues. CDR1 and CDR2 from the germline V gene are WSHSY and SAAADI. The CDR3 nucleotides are TGCGCCAGCAGTGCAGGCAAAGACTATGGCTACACCTTC. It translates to CASSAGKDYGYTF.

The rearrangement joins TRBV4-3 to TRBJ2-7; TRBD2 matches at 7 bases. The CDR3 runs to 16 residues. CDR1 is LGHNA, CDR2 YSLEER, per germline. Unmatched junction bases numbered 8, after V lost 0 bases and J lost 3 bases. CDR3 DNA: TGCGCCAGCAGCCAAGATCTGTCGAGCGGGGTCTACGAGCAGTACTTC. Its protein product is CASSQDLSSGVYEQYF.

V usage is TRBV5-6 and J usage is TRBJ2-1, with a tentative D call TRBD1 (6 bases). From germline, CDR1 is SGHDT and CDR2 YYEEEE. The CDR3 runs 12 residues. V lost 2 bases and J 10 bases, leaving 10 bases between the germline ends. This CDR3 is CASSFGRGEQFF. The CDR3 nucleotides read TGTGCCAGCAGCTTCGGCAGGGGAGAGCAGTTCTTC.

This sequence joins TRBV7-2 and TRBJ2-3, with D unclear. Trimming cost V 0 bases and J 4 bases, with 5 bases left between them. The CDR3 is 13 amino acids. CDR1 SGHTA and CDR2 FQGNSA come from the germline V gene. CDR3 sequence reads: CASSLARPDTQYF. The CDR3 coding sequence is TGTGCCAGCAGCTTAGCGAGGCCAGATACGCAGTATTTT.

CDR3 loop: CASSGGVSGTEAFF. In DNA, the CDR3 is TGCGCCAGCAGTGGAGGGGTAAGCGGCACTGAAGCTTTCTTT. This sequence joins TRBV10-1 and TRBJ1-1; TRBD1 might be the D (5 bases). Germline CDR1 WNHNN, CDR2 SYGVQD (reference sequence). The V and J ends lost 4 bases and 4 bases respectively, with 13 bases between them. The CDR3 is 14 residues long.

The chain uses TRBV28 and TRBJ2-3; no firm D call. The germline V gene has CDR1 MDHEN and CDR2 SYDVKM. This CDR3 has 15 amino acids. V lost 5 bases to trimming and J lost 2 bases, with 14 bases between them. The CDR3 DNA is TGTGCCAGCAGTCCGCCTGAGCGACTCACAGATACGCAGTATTTT. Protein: CASSPPERLTDTQYF.

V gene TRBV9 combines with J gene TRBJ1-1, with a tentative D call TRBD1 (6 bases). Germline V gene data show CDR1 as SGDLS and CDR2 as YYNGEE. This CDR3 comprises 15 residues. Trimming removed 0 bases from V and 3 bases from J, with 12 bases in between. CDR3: CASSVGPGADTEAFF. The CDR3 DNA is TGTGCCAGCAGCGTAGGGCCAGGGGCGGACACTGAAGCTTTCTTT.

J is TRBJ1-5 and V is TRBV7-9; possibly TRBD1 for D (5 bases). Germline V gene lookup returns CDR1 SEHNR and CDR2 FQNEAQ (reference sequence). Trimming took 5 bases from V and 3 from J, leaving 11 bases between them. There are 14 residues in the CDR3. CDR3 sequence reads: CASSPRGYNQPQHF. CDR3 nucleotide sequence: TGTGCCAGCAGCCCTAGGGGTTACAATCAGCCCCAGCATTTT.

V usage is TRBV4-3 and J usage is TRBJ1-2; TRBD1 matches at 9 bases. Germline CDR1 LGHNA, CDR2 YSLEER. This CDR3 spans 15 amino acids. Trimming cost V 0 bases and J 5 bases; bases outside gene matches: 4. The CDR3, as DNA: TGCGCCAGCAGCCAAGATAGGGGACAGGGTTATGGCTACACCTTC. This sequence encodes CASSQDRGQGYGYTF.

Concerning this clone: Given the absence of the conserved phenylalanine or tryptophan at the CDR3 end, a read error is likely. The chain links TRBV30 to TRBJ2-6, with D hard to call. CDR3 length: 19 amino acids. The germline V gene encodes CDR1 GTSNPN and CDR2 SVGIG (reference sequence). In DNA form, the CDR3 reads TGTGCCTGCAGTGACCCCCTTCAAGATCTGACCTCTGGGGCCAACGTCCTGACTCTC. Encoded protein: CACSDPLQDLTSGANVLTL.

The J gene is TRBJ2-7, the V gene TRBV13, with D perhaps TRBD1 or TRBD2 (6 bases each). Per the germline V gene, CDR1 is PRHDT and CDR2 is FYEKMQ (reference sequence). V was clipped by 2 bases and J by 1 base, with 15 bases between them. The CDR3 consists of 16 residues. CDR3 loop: CASSLNGGTHSYEQYF. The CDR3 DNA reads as TGTGCCAGCAGCTTAAACGGGGGCACCCATTCCTACGAGCAGTACTTC. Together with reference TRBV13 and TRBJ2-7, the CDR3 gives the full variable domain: AAGVIQSPRHLIKEKRETATLKCYPIPRHDTVYWYQQGPGQDPQFLISFYEKMQSDKGSIPDRFSAQQFSDYHSELNMSSLELGDSALYFCASSLNGGTHSYEQYFGPGTRLTVT.

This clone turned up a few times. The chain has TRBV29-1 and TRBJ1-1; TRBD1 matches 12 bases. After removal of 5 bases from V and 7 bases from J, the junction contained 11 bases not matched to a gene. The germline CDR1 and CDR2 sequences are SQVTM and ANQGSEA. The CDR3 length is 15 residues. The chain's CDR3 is CSVNLRDRGQVEAFF. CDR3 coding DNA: TGCAGCGTTAATCTCCGGGACAGGGGGCAAGTTGAAGCTTTCTTT.

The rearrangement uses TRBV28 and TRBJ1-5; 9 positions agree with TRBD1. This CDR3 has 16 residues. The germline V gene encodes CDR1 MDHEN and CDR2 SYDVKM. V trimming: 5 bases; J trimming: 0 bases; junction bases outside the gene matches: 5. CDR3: CASSPQQGASNQPQHF. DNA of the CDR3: TGTGCCAGCAGTCCCCAACAGGGGGCTAGCAATCAGCCCCAGCATTTT.

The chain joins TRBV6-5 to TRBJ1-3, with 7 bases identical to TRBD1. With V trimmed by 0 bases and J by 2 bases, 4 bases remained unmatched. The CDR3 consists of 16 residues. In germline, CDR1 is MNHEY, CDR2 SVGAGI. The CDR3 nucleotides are TGTGCCAGCAGTTACTCGTGGCAGGGGGCTGGAAACACCATATATTTT. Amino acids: CASSYSWQGAGNTIYF.

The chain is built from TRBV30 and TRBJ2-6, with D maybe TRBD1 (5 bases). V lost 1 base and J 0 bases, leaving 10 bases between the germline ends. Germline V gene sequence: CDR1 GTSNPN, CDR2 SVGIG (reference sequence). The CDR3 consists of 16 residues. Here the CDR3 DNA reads TGTGCCTGGAGTGGGGGCCCTAGCTCTGGGGCCAACGTCCTGACTTTC. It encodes CAWSGGPSSGANVLTF.

CDR3 in amino acids: CASRRGTSGSGELFF. The CDR3 DNA follows: TGTGCCAGCAGACGGGGGACTAGTGGTTCCGGGGAGCTGTTTTTT. The V call is TRBV5-6, the J call TRBJ2-2, with 8 bases identical to TRBD2. CDR3 size: 15 residues. From germline, CDR1 is SGHDT and CDR2 YYEEEE. With 5 bases clipped from V and 6 bases from J, the junction kept 9 bases outside the gene matches.

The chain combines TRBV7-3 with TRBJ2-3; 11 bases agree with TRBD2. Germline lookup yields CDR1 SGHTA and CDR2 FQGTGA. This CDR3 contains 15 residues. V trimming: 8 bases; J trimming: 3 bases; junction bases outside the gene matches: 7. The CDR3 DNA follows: TGTGCCAGCGGTCGGCTAGCGGGAGGAACAGATACGCAGTATTTT. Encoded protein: CASGRLAGGTDTQYF.

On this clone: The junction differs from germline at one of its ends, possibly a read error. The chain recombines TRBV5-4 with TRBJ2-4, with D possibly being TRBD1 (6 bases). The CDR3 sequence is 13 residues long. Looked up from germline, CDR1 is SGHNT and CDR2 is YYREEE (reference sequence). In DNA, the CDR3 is TGTGCCAGCAGCCGGGACAACCTGGGGCGATCGGACTTC. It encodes CASSRDNLGRSDF.

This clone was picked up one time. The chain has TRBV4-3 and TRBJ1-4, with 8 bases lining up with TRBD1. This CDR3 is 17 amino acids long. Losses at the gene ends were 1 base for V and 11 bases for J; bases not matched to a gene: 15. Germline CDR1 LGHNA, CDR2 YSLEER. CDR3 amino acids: CASSQGVKGTGDSKLFF. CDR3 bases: TGCGCCAGCAGCCAAGGGGTCAAGGGGACAGGAGATAGCAAACTGTTTTTT.